This T cell receptor (beta chain) was documented in a study of vaccination and CD4 T cells after COVID-19. V shed 5 bases and J shed 7 bases, with 9 bases lying between them. Germline V gene data show CDR1 as MNHNS and CDR2 as SASEGT. The CDR3 is 13 amino acids. The treatment was: roughly 10-day PBMC culture with coronavirus spike peptide pools or control peptides (ViraFEST assay). The assay that was used to sequence DNA from cultured CD4+ T cells was the Oncomine TCR Beta short-read assay. TCRdb re-called the PCR reads with MiXCR, one entry per CDR3 protein. This table holds 12,000 or so distinct CDR3 sequences, roughly 77% found once. This clonotype showed up just a few times. Its antigen is undetermined.

The chain has TRBV6-1 and TRBJ1-6; no clear D. The source material was CD4+ T cells from blood, cultured in vitro. This receptor was identified in a human donor who had recovered from COVID-19. The CDR3 sequence: CASSRETNSPLHF. CDR3 nucleotides: TGTGCCAGCAGTCGGGAGACCAATTCACCCCTCCACTTT.